The next 7 T cell receptor beta chains were all read from a single sample in a study of shared clonotypes between healthy human individuals. TCRdb's copy holds only in-frame clones and misses some; the assay was immunoSEQ multiplex PCR. The sample lists around 2,000,000 clones; about 95% were seen once. What was sequenced was naive CD4+ T cells sorted from blood. The subset was: CD45RA+ positively selected. The receptors originated from a man younger than 35 in good health.

The V and J genes are TRBV6-1 and TRBJ2-7; tentatively, D is TRBD1 or TRBD2 (6 bases each). The CDR3 has 15 amino acids. CDR1 is MNHNS and CDR2 is SASEGT in the germline V gene. The V end lost 2 bases, the J end lost 3 bases, and 14 bases lay between the germline ends. CDR3 DNA sequence: TGTGCCAGCAGTGAAAGGGGGGACTCAGTCTACGAGCAGTACTTC. This sequence encodes CASSERGDSVYEQYF.

The chain uses TRBV2 and TRBJ2-2; D is uncertain. This CDR3 has 14 residues. V lost 4 bases and J lost 6, with 12 bases in between. Germline V gives CDR1 SNHLY, CDR2 FYNNEI. The CDR3 loop is CASSARHNSGELFF. The CDR3 nucleotides read TGTGCCAGCAGTGCCCGACATAACTCCGGGGAGCTGTTTTTT.

This chain links TRBV29-1 with TRBJ2-1, with 14 bases identical to TRBD2. The germline CDR1 and CDR2 sequences are SQVTM and ANQGSEA. With 6 bases clipped from V and 7 bases from J, the junction kept 8 bases outside the gene matches. This CDR3 comprises 15 residues. The CDR3 region is CSVGRLAGGPNEQFF. CDR3 nucleotides: TGCAGCGTGGGCAGACTAGCGGGGGGGCCGAATGAGCAGTTCTTC.

This clone was seen a single time. The CDR3 region has the DNA TGTGCCAGCAGCCACGACAGGGCCCGCACAGATACGCAGTATTTT. This gives the protein CASSHDRARTDTQYF. The chain employs TRBV7-2 and TRBJ2-3, with 7 nucleotides matching TRBD1. The V gene end was trimmed by 5 bases and the J gene end by 1 base; junction bases not matched to a gene: 6. The CDR3 loop spans 15 amino acids. Germline V gene lookup returns CDR1 SGHTA and CDR2 FQGNSA.

This clone is a singleton in its sample. This sequence joins TRBV10-3 and TRBJ2-2; tentative D call: TRBD2 (6 bases). The CDR3 totals 15 residues. CDR1 is ENHRY, CDR2 SYGVKD, per germline. Deletions cut 3 bases from V and 5 bases from J, with 13 bases between. The CDR3 protein is CAISEPGRVTGELFF. In nucleotides, the CDR3 is TGTGCCATCAGTGAACCCGGGAGAGTGACCGGGGAGCTGTTTTTT.

Written as DNA, the CDR3 is TGCGCCAGCAGCCCCGGGGATAGCCGCTCCTACGAGCAGTACTTC. It is translated as CASSPGDSRSYEQYF. V and J are TRBV5-1 and TRBJ2-7, with a possible D match to TRBD2 (5 bases). V lost 4 bases to trimming and J lost 0 bases, with 14 bases between them. This CDR3 is 15 amino acids long. CDR1 SGHRS and CDR2 YFSETQ come from the germline V gene. The full variable domain, completed using reference TRBV5-1 and TRBJ2-7, is KAGVTQTPRYLIKTRGQQVTLSCSPISGHRSVSWYQQTPGQGLQFLFEYFSETQRNKGNFPGRFSGRQFSNSRSEMNVSTLELGDSALYLCASSPGDSRSYEQYFGPGTRLTVT.

CDR3 loop: CASSRTDSGELFF. CDR3 coding DNA: TGTGCCAGCAGCCGAACGGACAGCGGGGAGCTGTTTTTT. This chain joins TRBV7-9 and TRBJ2-2; D is possibly TRBD1 (6 bases). The CDR3 contains 13 residues. Trimming left V 5 bases short and J 7 bases short, with 11 bases between. Germline V gene data show CDR1 as SEHNR and CDR2 as FQNEAQ (reference sequence).